This TCR beta chain came from a study of T cell responses to AZD1222 COVID-19 vaccine. Study at large: Both about-4-week and about-12-week second-dose recipients were combined.

Produced via immunoSEQ multiplex PCR; TCRdb's table is partial and in-frame only. The sample holds around 100,000 clones, approximately 96% seen once. Study-level points and caveats: The number of AZD1222 recipients seropositive at baseline was only six. Clonal diversity was possibly underestimated; the donors were predominantly white British and more often female.

Concerning this clone: As yet, its antigen is unknown.

Germline CDR1 SEHNR, CDR2 FQNEAQ (reference sequence). Trimming removed 1 base from V and 6 bases from J, with 19 bases in between. The CDR3 is 16 amino acids. The material sequenced was peripheral blood, taken on day 0 of AZD1222 vaccination. This TCR derives from an adult in good health. The rearrangement joins TRBV7-9 to TRBJ2-7, with a possible D match to TRBD1 (5 bases). The CDR3 spells CASSLVGSRELSEQYF. CDR3 DNA: TGTGCCAGCAGCTTAGTCGGGTCCAGGGAATTGAGCGAGCAGTACTTC.